The text below deals with one TCR beta chain. Its cognate antigen is unknown. These data belong to a study of cytomegalovirus exposure and HLA in healthy donors. Study results and caveats: According to the study, about 180 TCR beta chains were cytomegalovirus-associated.

Assay used: immunoSEQ multiplex PCR; TCRdb lists only in-frame clones, some missing. This sample has about 150,000 clones, with roughly 87% found just once. CDR3 length: 11 amino acids. Germline CDR1 is DFQATT and CDR2 is SNEGSKA (reference sequence). The germline V and J ends were trimmed by 6 bases and 3 bases, with 9 bases remaining between them. This receptor was obtained from a man aged 18 to 30 in good health and CMV-seropositive. Input material: PBMCs. The chain uses TRBV20-1 and TRBJ2-7; D possibly corresponds to TRBD2 (5 bases). CDR3 protein: CSASTSYEQYF. The CDR3 DNA sequence: TGCAGTGCCTCCACTAGCTACGAGCAGTACTTC.